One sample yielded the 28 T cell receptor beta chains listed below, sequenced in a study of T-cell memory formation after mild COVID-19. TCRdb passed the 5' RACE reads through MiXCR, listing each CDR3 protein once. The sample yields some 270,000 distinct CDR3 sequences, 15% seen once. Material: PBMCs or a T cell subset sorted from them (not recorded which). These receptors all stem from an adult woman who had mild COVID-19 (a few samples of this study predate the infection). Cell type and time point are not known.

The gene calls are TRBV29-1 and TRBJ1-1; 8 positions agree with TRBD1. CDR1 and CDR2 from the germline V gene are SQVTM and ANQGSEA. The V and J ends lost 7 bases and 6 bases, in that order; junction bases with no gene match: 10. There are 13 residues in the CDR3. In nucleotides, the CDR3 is TGCAGCGGCAGTTGGACAGGGTCCTCTGAAGCTTTCTTT. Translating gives CSGSWTGSSEAFF.

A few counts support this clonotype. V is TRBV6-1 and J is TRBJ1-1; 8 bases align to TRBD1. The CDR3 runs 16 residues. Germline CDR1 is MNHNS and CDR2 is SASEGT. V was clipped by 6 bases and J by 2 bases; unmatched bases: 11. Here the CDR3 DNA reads TGTGCCAGCAGCGGACATTTCGGACAGGGCAACACTGAAGCTTTCTTT. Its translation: CASSGHFGQGNTEAFF.

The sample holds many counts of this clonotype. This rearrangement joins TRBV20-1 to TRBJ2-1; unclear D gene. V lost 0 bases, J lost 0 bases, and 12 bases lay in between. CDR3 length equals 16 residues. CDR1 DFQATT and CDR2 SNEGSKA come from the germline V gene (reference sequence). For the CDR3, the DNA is TGCAGTGCTAGAGATGTGGCGCGAAGCTCCTACAATGAGCAGTTCTTC. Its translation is CSARDVARSSYNEQFF.

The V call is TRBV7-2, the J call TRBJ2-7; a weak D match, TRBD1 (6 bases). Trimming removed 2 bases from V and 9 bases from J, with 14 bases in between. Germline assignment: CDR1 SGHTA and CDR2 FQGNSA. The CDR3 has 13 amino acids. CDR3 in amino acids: CASSLIGVGGQYF. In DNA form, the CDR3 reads TGTGCCAGCAGCTTAATCGGGGTAGGGGGGCAGTACTTC.

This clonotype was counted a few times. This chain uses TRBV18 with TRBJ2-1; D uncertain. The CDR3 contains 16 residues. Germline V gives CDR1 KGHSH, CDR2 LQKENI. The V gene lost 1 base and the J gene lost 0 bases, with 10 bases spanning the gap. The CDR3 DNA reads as TGTGCCAGCTCACCACAGCAGAGAAGCTCCTACAATGAGCAGTTCTTC. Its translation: CASSPQQRSSYNEQFF.

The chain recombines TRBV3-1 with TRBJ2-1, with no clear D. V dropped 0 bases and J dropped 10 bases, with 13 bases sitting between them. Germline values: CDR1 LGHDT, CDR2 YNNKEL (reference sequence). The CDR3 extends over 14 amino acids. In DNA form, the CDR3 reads TGTGCCAGCAGCCAAGACCCCCGGGCAAACGAGCAGTTCTTC. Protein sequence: CASSQDPRANEQFF.

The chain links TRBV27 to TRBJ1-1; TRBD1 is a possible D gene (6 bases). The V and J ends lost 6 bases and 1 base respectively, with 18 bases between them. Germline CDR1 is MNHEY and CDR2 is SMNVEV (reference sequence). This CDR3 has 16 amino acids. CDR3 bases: TGTGCCAGCAGCCTAGGGGGGGGCATCGGGAACACTGAAGCTTTCTTT. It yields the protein CASSLGGGIGNTEAFF.

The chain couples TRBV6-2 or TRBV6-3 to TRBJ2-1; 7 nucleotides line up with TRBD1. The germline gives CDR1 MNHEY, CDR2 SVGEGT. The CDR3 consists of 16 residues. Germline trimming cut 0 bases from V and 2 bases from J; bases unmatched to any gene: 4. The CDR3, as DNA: TGTGCCAGCAGTTACTCCCGGACAGGTACCTACAATGAGCAGTTCTTC. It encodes CASSYSRTGTYNEQFF.

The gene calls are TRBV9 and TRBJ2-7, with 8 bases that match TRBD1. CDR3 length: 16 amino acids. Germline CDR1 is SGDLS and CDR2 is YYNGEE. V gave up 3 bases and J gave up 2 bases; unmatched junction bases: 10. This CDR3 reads CASSGGQGAGTYEQYF. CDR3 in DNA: TGTGCCAGCAGCGGAGGACAGGGCGCCGGGACCTACGAGCAGTACTTC. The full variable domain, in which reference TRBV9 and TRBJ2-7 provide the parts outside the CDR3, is DSGVTQTPKHLITATGQRVTLRCSPRSGDLSVYWYQQSLDQGLQFLIQYYNGEERAKGNILERFSAQQFPDLHSELNLSSLELGDSALYFCASSGGQGAGTYEQYFGPGTRLTVT.

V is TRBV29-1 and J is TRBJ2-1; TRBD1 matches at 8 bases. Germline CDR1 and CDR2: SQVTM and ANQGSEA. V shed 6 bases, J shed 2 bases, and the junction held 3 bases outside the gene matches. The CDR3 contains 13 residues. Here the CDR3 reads CSVRTGPYNEQFF. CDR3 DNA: TGCAGCGTACGGACAGGGCCCTACAATGAGCAGTTCTTC.

The CDR3 is CASSLVGREQYF. The CDR3 DNA follows: TGTGCCAGCAGTTTAGTGGGGCGTGAGCAGTACTTC. The chain employs TRBV12-3 or TRBV12-4 and TRBJ2-7; weak D call: TRBD1 (5 bases). V dropped 1 base and J dropped 7 bases, with 8 bases sitting between them. There are 12 residues in the CDR3.

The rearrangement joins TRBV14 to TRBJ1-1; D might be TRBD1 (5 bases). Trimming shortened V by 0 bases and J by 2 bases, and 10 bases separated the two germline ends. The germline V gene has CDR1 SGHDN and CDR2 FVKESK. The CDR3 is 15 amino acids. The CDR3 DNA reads TGTGCCAGCAGCCAAGAAATGGGGGGAAACACTGAAGCTTTCTTT. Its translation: CASSQEMGGNTEAFF.

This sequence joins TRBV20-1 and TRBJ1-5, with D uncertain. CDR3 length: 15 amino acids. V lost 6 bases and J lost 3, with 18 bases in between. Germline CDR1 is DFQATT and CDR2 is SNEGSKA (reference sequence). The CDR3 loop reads CSAKPDTLHNQPQHF. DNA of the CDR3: TGCAGTGCCAAACCCGACACCTTGCACAATCAGCCCCAGCATTTT.

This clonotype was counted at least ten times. CDR3 coding DNA: TGCAGCGTCAAAAGGGCATTTGATCAGCCCCAGCATTTT. Translating gives CSVKRAFDQPQHF. V and J are TRBV29-1 and TRBJ1-5; no firm D call. Germline CDR1 reads SQVTM; CDR2 reads ANQGSEA. V gave up 6 bases and J gave up 5 bases, with 14 bases separating them. CDR3 length equals 13 residues.

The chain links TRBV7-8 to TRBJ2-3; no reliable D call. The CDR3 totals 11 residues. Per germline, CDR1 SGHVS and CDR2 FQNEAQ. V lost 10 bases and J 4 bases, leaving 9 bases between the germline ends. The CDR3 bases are TGTGCCACCGACTTGCCAGATACGCAGTATTTT. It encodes CATDLPDTQYF.

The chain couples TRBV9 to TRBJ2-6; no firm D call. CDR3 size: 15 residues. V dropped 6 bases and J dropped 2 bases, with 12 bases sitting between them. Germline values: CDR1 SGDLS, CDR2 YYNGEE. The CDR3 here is CASTRTAPGANVLTF. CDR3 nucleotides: TGTGCCAGCACCCGTACGGCCCCTGGGGCCAACGTCCTGACTTTC.

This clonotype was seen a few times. The CDR3: CASSRISREANEKLFF. The CDR3 bases are TGTGCCAGCAGCCGCATCTCCCGGGAGGCTAATGAAAAACTGTTTTTT. The gene calls are TRBV7-8 and TRBJ1-4; D is uncertain. The CDR3 has 16 residues. Germline CDR1 and CDR2: SGHVS and FQNEAQ. Trimming took off 5 bases at V and 3 bases at J, with 16 bases between the two ends.

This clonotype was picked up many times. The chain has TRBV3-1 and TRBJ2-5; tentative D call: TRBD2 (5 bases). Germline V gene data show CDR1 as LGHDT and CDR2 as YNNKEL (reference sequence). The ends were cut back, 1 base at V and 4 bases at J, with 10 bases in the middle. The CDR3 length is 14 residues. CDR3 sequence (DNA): TGTGCCAGCAGCCAAGTCTTAGGAGGAGAGACCCAGTACTTC. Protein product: CASSQVLGGETQYF.

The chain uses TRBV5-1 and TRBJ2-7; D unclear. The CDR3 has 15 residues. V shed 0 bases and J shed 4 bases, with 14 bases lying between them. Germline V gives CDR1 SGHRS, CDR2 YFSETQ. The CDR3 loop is CASSLGIGMNYEQYF. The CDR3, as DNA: TGCGCCAGCAGCTTGGGTATAGGGATGAATTACGAGCAGTACTTC.

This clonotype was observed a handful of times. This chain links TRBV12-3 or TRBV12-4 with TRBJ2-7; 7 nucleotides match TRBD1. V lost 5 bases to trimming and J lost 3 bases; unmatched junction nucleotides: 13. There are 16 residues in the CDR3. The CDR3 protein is CASSRPSARGFYEQYF. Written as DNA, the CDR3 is TGTGCCAGCAGTCGTCCCTCGGCCAGGGGGTTCTACGAGCAGTACTTC.

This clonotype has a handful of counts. CDR3 DNA: TGTGCCAGCAGCCAAGGCGCTAGCGGGAGCGAGCAGTTCTTC. This translates into CASSQGASGSEQFF. The J gene is TRBJ2-1, the V gene TRBV4-2; 10 bases agree with TRBD2. Germline trimming cut 1 base from V and 10 bases from J; bases unmatched to any gene: 4. Germline-derived CDR1 and CDR2 are LGHNA and YNFKEQ. The CDR3 extends over 14 amino acids.

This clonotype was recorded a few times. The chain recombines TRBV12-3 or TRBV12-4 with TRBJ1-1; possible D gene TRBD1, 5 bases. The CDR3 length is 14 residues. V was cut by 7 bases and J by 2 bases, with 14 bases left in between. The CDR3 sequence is CASKAVGGNTEAFF. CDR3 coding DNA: TGTGCCAGCAAGGCCGTCGGGGGTAACACTGAAGCTTTCTTT.

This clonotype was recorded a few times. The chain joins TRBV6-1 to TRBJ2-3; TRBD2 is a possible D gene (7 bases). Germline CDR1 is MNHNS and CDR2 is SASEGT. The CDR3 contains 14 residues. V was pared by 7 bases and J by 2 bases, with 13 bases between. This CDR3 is CASKWEGHTDTQYF. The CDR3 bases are TGTGCCAGCAAGTGGGAGGGACACACAGATACGCAGTATTTT.

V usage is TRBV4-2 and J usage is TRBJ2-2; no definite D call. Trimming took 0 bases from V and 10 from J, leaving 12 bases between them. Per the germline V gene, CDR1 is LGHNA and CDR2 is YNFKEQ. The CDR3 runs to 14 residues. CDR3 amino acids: CASSQDRVNAELFF. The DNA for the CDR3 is TGTGCCAGCAGCCAAGACAGAGTAAACGCGGAGCTGTTTTTT.

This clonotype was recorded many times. Written as DNA, the CDR3 is TGTGCCAGCAGCTCTATAGCGAACACTGAAGCTTTCTTT. Residues: CASSSIANTEAFF. The chain uses TRBV7-9 and TRBJ1-1; D not resolved. Trimming removed 4 bases from V and 1 base from J, with 7 bases in between. This CDR3 has 13 amino acids. Looked up from germline, CDR1 is SEHNR and CDR2 is FQNEAQ (reference sequence).

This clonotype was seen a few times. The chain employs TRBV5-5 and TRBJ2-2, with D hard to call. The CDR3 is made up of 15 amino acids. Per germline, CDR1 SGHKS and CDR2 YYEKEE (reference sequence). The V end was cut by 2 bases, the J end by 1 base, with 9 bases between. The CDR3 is CASSFYWLNTGELFF. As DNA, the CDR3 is TGTGCCAGCAGCTTTTACTGGCTGAACACCGGGGAGCTGTTTTTT.

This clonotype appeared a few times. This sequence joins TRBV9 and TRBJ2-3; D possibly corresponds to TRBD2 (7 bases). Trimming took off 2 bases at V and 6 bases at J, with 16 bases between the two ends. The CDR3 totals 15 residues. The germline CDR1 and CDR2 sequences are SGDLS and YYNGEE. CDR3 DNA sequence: TGTGCCAGCAGCGTCGGCGGGGGCCCCCTGGATACGCAGTATTTT. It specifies CASSVGGGPLDTQYF.

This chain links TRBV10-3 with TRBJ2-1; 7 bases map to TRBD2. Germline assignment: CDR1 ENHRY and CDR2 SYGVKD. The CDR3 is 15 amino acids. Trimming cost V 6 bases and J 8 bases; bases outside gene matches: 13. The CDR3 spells CAISPSGGSFYEQFF. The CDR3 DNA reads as TGTGCCATCAGCCCCTCTGGCGGGAGCTTTTATGAGCAGTTCTTC.